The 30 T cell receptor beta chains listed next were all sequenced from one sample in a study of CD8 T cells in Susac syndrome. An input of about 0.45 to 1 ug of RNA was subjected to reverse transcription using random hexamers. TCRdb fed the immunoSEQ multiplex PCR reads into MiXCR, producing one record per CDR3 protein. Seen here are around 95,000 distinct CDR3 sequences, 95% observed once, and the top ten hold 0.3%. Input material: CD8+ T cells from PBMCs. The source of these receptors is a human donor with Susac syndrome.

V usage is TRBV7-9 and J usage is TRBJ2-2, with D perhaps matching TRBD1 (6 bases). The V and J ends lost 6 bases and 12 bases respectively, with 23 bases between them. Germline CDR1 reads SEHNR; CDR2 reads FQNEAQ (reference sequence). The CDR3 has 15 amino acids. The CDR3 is CASRSLDSIPGKLFF. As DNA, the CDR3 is TGTGCCAGCAGATCCCTGGACAGTATTCCGGGGAAGCTGTTTTTT.

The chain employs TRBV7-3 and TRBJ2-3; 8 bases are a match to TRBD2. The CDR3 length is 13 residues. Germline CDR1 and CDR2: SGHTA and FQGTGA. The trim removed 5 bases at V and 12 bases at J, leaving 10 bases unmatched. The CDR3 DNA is TGTGCCAGCAGCCCCGGGGGCGGGGGGTTCCAGTATTTT. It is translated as CASSPGGGGFQYF. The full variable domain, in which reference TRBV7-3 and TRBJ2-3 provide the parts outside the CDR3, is GAGVSQTPSNKVTEKGKYVELRCDPISGHTALYWYRQSLGQGPEFLIYFQGTGAADDSGLPNDRFFAVRPEGSVSTLKIQRTERGDSAVYLCASSPGGGGFQYFGPGTRLTVL.

The DNA for the CDR3 is TGTGCCAGCAGCTTCGGGCAGGGGGCAGGCGGGGAGCTGTTTTTT. It yields the protein CASSFGQGAGGELFF. The chain is built from TRBV5-6 and TRBJ2-2; 8 nucleotides match TRBD1. The germline CDR1 and CDR2 sequences are SGHDT and YYEEEE. The CDR3 has 15 amino acids. Trimming took 2 bases from V and 7 from J; bases not matched to a gene: 7.

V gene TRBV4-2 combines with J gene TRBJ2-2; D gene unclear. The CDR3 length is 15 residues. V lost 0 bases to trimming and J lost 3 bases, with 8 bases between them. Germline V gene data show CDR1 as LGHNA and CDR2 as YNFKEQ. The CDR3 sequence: CASSQDLLYTGELFF. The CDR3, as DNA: TGTGCCAGCAGCCAAGATCTACTCTACACCGGGGAGCTGTTTTTT.

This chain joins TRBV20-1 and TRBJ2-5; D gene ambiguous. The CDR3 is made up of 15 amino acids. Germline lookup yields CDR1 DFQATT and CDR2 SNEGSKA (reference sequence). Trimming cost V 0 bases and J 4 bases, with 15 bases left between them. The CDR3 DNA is TGCAGTGCTAGAGATTTGTCCCTGGGTGGAGAGACCCAGTACTTC. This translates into CSARDLSLGGETQYF.

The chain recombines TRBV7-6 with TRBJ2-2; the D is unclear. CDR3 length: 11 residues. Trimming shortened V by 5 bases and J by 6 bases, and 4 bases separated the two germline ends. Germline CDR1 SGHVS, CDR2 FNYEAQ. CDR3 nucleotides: TGTGCCAGCAGCCGATCCGGGGAGCTGTTTTTT. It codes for CASSRSGELFF.

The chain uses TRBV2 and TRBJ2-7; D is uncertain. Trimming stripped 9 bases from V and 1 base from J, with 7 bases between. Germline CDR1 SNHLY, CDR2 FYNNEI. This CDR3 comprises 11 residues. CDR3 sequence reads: CASVMSYEQYF. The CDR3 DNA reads TGTGCCAGTGTCATGTCCTACGAGCAGTACTTC.

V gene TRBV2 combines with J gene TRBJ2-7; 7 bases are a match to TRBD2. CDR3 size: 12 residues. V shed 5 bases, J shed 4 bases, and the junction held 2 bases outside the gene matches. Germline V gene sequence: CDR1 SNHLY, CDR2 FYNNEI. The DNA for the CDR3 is TGTGCCAGCAGTATGGGAGGGTACGAGCAGTACTTC. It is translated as CASSMGGYEQYF.

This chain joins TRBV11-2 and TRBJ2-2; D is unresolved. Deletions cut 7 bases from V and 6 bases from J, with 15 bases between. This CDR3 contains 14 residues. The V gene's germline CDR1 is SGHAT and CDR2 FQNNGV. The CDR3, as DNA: TGTGCCAGCACCCGAGTCGGGCCAGCCGGGGAGCTGTTTTTT. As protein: CASTRVGPAGELFF.

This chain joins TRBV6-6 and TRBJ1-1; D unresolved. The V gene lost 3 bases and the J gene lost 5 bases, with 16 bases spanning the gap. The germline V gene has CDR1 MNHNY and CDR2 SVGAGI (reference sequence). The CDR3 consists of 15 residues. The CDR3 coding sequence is TGTGCCAGCAGTTATTCCTCCACTGGGAGGACTGAAGCTTTCTTT. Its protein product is CASSYSSTGRTEAFF.

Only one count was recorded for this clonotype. The CDR3 nucleotides are TGCAGCGTTGACGTTAATGAGCAGTTCTTC. It is translated as CSVDVNEQFF. The J gene is TRBJ2-1, the V gene TRBV29-1; D is undetermined. The CDR3 covers 10 residues. Between the trimmed V and J ends, which lost 3 bases and 7 bases, there was a span of 4 bases. Germline assignment: CDR1 SQVTM and CDR2 ANQGSEA.

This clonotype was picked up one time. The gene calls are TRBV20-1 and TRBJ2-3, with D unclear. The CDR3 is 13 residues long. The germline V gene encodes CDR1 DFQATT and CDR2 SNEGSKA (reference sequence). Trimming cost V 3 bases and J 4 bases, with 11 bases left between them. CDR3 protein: CSASTESSDTQYF. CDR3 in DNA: TGCAGTGCTAGTACGGAATCTTCAGATACGCAGTATTTT.

The CDR3: CASRSGLAEEQFF. In DNA, the CDR3 is TGTGCCAGCAGGTCGGGACTAGCGGAGGAGCAGTTCTTC. This rearrangement joins TRBV5-4 to TRBJ2-1; TRBD2 agrees at 11 bases. CDR1 SGHNT and CDR2 YYREEE come from the germline V gene (reference sequence). J lost 10 bases, V lost 5 bases, and 5 bases had no gene match. This CDR3 spans 13 amino acids.

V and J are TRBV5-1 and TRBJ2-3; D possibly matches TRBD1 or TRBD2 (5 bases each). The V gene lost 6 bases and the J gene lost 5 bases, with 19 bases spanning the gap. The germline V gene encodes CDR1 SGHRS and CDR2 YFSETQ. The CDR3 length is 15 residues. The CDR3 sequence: CASKAAGGIRDTQYF. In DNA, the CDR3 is TGCGCCAGCAAAGCGGCTGGGGGTATAAGAGATACGCAGTATTTT.

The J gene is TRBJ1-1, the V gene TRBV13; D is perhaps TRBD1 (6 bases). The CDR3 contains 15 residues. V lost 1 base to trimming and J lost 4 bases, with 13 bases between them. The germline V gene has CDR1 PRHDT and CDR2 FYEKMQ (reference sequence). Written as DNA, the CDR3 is TGTGCCAGCAGCTTAGTAGGGGGAGCTACCACTGAAGCTTTCTTT. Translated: CASSLVGGATTEAFF.

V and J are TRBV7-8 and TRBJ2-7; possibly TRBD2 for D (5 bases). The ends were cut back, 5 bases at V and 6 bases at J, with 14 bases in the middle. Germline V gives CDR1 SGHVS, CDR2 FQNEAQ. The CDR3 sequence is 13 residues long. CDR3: CASSLFPGGEQYF. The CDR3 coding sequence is TGTGCCAGCAGCCTGTTTCCTGGAGGCGAGCAGTACTTC.

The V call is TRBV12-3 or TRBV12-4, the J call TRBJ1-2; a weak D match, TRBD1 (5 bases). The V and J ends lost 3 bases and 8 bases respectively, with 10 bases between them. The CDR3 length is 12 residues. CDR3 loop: CASSFEAGGYTF. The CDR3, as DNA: TGTGCCAGCAGTTTTGAAGCAGGGGGCTACACCTTC.

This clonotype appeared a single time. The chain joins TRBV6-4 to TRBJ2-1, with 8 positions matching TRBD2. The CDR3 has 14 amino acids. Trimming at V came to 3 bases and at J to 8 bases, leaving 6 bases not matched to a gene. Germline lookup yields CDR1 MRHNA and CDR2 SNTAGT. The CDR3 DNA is TGTGCCAGCAGTGAAGCCAGCGGGGGCCATGAGCAGTTCTTC. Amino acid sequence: CASSEASGGHEQFF.

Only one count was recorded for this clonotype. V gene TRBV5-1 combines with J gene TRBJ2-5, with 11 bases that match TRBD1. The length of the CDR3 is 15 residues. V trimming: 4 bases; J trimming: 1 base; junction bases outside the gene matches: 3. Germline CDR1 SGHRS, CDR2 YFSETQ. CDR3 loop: CASSIGQGAQETQYF. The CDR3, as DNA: TGCGCCAGCAGCATTGGACAGGGGGCCCAAGAGACCCAGTACTTC.

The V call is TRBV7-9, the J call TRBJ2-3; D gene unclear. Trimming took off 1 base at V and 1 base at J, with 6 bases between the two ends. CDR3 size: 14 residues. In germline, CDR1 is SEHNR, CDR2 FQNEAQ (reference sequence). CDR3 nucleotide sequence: TGTGCCAGCAGCTTAGTATCGCGCACAGATACGCAGTATTTT. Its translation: CASSLVSRTDTQYF.

The CDR3 loop is CASMGTSGYNEQFF. The CDR3 DNA follows: TGTGCCAGCATGGGGACTAGCGGGTACAATGAGCAGTTCTTC. The chain joins TRBV6-6 to TRBJ2-1; TRBD2 matches 12 bases. This CDR3 has 14 amino acids. Per the germline V gene, CDR1 is MNHNY and CDR2 is SVGAGI (reference sequence). V gave up 7 bases and J gave up 4 bases; unmatched junction bases: 2.

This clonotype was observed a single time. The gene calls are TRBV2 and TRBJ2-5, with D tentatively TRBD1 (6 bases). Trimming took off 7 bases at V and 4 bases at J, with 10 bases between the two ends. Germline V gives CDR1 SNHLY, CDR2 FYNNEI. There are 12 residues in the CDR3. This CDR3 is CASTGAIETQYF. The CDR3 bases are TGTGCCAGCACAGGGGCCATAGAGACCCAGTACTTC.

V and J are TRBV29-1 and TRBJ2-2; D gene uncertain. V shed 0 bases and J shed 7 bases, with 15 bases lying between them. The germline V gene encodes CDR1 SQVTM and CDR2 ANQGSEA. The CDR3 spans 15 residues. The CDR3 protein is CSVEDPALEFGELFF. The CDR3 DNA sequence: TGCAGCGTTGAAGATCCAGCCTTAGAGTTCGGGGAGCTGTTTTTT.

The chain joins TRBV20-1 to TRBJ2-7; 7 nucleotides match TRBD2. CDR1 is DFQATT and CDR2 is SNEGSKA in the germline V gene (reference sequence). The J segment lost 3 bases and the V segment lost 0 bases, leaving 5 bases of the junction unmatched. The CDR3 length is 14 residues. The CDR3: CSARDGRGNYEQYF. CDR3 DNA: TGCAGTGCTAGAGATGGGCGGGGGAACTACGAGCAGTACTTC.

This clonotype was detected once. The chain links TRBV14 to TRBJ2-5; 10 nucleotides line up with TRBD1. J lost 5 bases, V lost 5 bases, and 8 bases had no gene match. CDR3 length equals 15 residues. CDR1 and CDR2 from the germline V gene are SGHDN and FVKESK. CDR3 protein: CASSERTGGIETQYF. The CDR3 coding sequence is TGTGCCAGCAGCGAACGGACAGGGGGGATTGAGACCCAGTACTTC.

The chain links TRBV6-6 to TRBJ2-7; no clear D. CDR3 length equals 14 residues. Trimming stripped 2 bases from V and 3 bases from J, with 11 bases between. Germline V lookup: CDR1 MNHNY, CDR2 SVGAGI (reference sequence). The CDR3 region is CASSYEGLVYEQYF. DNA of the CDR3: TGTGCCAGCAGTTACGAAGGGTTAGTCTACGAGCAGTACTTC.

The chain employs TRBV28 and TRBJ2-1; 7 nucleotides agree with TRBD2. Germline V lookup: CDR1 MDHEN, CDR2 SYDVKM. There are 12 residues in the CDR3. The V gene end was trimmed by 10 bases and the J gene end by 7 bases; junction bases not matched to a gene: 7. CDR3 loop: CATGGSSNEQFF. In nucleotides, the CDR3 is TGTGCCACCGGGGGGAGTTCGAATGAGCAGTTCTTC.

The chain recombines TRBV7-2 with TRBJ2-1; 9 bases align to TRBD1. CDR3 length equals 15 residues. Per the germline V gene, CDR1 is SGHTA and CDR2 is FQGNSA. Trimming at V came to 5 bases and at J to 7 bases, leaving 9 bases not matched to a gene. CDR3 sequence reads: CASSPGTGNRNEQFF. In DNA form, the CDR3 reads TGTGCCAGCAGCCCCGGGACAGGGAACCGGAATGAGCAGTTCTTC.

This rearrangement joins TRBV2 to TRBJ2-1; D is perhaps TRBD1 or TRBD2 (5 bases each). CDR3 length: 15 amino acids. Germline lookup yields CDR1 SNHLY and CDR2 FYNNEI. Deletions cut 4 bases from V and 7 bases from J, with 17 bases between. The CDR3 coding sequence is TGTGCCAGCAGTGCGGGGCCCCTTATCGGGAATGAGCAGTTCTTC. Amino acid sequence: CASSAGPLIGNEQFF.

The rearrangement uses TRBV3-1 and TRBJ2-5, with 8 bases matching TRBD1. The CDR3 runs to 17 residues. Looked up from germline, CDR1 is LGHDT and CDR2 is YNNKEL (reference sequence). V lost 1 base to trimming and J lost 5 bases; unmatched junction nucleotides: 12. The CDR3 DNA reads TGTGCCAGCAGCCAAGGTTATCGGCAGGGGGCCTGGGAGACCCAGTACTTC. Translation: CASSQGYRQGAWETQYF.